What follows describes a single T cell receptor (beta chain). This CDR3 spans 16 amino acids. Per the germline V gene, CDR1 is MRHNA and CDR2 is SNTAGT. With V trimmed by 5 bases and J by 6 bases, 13 bases remained unmatched. Stated treatment: roughly 20 received Ad26.COV2.S at low or high dose, single or two shots; about 5 received placebo; per-sample allocation not given. Sampling happened 63 days after the first vaccine or placebo injection. The data were obtained in a study of Ad26.COV2.S vaccination and SARS-CoV-2 variants. Using immunoSEQ multiplex PCR, the repertoire was profiled, and TCRdb retains in-frame clones only, with some absent. The sample has hundreds of thousands of clones; around 87% are singletons.

Sequencing was performed on peripheral blood, taken in a trial of Ad26.COV2.S vaccine versus placebo. The chain has TRBV6-4 and TRBJ2-1, with 7 positions matching TRBD2. This TCR derives from a person aged 18-60 years who received the Ad26.COV2.S COVID-19 vaccine or a placebo. CDR3 region: CASSPTSFESRNEQFF. For the CDR3, the DNA is TGTGCCAGCAGTCCGACTAGCTTCGAGAGTCGCAATGAGCAGTTCTTC.